This T cell receptor beta chain was identified in a study of technical replicates of blood from several donors. The repertoire was sequenced with immunoSEQ multiplex PCR; TCRdb's copy has only in-frame clones and lacks some. The sample carries tens of thousands of clones, roughly 96% recorded once. The CDR3 runs 15 residues. CDR1 is SGHDT and CDR2 is YYEEEE in the germline V gene. V gave up 4 bases and J gave up 1 base, with 14 bases separating them. This chain connects TRBV5-6 to TRBJ1-2, with D maybe TRBD1 (6 bases). The sequencing sample was made of T cells isolated from PBMCs. This clonotype was obtained from a human donor in good health. The CDR3 DNA sequence: TGTGCCAGCAGCCAACCACAGGGTGTTAACTATGGCTACACCTTC. Its translation: CASSQPQGVNYGYTF. Variable domain in full (rest from reference TRBV5-6 and TRBJ1-2): DAGVTQSPTHLIKTRGQQVTLRCSPKSGHDTVSWYQQALGQGPQFIFQYYEEEERQRGNFPDRFSGHQFPNYSSELNVNALLLGDSALYLCASSQPQGVNYGYTFGSGTRLTVV.